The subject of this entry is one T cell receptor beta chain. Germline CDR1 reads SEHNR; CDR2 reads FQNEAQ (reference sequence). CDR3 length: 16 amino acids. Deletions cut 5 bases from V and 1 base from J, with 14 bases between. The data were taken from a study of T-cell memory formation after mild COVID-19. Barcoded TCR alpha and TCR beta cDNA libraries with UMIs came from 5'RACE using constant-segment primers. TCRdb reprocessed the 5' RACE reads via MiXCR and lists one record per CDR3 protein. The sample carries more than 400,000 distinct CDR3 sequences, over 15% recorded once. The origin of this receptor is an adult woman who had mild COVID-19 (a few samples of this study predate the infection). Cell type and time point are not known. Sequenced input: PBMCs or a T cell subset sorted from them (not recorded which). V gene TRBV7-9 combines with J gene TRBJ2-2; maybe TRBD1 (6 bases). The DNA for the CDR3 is TGTGCCAGCAGCCCGAGACAGGACCGGAACACCGGGGAGCTGTTTTTT. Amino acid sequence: CASSPRQDRNTGELFF. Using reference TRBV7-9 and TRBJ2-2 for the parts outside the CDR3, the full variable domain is DTGVSQNPRHKITKRGQNVTFRCDPISEHNRLYWYRQTLGQGPEFLTYFQNEAQLEKSRLLSDRFSAERPKGSFSTLEIQRTEQGDSAMYLCASSPRQDRNTGELFFGEGSRLTVL.